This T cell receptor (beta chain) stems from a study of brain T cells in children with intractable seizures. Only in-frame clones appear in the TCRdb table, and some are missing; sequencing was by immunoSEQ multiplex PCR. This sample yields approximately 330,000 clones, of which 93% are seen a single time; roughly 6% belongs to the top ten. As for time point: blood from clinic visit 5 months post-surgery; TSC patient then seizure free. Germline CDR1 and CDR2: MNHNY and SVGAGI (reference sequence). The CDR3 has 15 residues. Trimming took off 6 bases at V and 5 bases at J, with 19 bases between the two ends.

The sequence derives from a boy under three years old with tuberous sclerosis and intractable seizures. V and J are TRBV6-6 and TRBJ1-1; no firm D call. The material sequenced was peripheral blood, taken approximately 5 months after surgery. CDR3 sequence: CASRRPSAARTEAFF. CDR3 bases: TGTGCCAGCAGACGACCCTCGGCAGCGCGGACTGAAGCTTTCTTT.